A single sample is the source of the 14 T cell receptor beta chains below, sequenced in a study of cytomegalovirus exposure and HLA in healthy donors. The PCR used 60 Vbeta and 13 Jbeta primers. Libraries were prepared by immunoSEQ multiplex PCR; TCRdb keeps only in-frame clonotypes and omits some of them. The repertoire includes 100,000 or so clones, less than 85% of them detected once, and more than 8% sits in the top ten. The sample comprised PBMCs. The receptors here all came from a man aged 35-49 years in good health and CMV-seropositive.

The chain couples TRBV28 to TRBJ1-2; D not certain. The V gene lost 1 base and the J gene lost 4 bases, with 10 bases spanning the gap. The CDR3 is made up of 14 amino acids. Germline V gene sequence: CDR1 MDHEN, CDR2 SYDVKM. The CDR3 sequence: CASSLFERGYGYTF. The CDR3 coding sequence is TGTGCCAGCAGTTTATTTGAGCGGGGCTATGGCTACACCTTC.

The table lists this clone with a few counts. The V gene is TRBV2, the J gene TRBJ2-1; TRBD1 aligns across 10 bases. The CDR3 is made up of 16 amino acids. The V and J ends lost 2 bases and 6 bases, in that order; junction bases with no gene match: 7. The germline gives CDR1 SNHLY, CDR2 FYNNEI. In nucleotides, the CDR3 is TGTGCCAGCAGTGAACTTTGGGACAGGGGAGGCAATGAGCAGTTCTTC. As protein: CASSELWDRGGNEQFF.

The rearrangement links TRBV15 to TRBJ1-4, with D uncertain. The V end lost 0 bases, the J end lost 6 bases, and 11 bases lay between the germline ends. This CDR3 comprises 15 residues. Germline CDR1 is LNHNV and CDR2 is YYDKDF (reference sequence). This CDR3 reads CATSRDSGRDEKLFF. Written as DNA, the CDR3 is TGTGCCACCAGCAGAGACAGCGGGAGGGATGAAAAACTGTTTTTT.

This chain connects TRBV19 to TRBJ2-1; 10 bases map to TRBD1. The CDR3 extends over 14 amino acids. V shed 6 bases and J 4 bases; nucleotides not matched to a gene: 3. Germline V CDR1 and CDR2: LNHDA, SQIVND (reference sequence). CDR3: CASRGQGEYNEQFF. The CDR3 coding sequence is TGTGCCAGTAGAGGACAGGGGGAGTACAATGAGCAGTTCTTC.

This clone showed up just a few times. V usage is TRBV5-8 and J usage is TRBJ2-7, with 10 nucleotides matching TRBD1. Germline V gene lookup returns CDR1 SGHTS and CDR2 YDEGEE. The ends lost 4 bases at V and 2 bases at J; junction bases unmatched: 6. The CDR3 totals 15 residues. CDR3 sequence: CASSGGGTGAYEQYF. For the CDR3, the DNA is TGTGCCAGCAGCGGCGGCGGGACAGGGGCCTACGAGCAGTACTTC.

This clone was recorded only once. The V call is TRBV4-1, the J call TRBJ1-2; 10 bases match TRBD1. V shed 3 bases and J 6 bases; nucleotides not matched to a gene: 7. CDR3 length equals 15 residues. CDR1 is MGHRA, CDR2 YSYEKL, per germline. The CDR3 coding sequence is TGCGCCAGCAGCCATGTGGGACAGGGGCAGCATGGCTACACCTTC. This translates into CASSHVGQGQHGYTF.

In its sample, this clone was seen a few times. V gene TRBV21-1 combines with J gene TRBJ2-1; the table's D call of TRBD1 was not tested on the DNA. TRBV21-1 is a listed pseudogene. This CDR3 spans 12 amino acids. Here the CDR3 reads CASSNISLEQFF. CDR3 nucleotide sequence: TGTGCCAGCAGCAATATCAGTTTAGAGCAGTTCTTC.

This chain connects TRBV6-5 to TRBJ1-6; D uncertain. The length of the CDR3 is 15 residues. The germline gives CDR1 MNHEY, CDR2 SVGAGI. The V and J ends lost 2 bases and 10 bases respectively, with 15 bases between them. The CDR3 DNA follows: TGTGCCAGCAGTTACACAATCCCGGGAGCATCACCCCTCCACTTT. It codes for CASSYTIPGASPLHF.

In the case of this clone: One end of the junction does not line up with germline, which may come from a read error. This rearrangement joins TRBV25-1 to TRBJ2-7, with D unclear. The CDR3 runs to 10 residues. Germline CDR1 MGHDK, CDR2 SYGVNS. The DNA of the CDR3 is TGTGCCAGCAGTGGCCGGGTCATCCACTTC. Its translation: CASSGRVIHF.

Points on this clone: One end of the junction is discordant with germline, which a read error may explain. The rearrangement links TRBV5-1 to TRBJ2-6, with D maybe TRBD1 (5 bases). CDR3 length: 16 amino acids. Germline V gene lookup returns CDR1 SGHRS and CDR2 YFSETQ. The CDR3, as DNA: TGCGCCAGCAGCCCTACTTCCGGCTCTGGGGCCAACGGCCTGACTTTC. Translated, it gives CASSPTSGSGANGLTF.

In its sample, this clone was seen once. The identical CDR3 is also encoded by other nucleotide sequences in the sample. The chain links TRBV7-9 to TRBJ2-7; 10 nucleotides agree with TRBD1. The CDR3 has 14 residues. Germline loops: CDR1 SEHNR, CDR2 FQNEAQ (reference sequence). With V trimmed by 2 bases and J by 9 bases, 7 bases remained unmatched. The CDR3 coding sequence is TGTGCCAGCAGCTTAACCGGGACAGGGGTTGTGCAGTACTTC. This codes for CASSLTGTGVVQYF.

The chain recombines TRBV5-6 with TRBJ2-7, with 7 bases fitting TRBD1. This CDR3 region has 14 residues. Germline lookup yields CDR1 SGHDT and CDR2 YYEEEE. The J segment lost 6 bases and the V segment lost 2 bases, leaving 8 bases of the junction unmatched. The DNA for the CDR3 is TGTGCCAGCAGCTTCTTGACAGGGCCTAGCGAGCAGTACTTC. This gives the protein CASSFLTGPSEQYF.

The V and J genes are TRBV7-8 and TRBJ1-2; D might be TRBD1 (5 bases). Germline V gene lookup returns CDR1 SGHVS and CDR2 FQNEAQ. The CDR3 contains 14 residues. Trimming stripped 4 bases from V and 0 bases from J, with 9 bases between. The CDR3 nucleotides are TGTGCCAGCAGCTCCAGGGACTCTAACTATGGCTACACCTTC. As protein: CASSSRDSNYGYTF.

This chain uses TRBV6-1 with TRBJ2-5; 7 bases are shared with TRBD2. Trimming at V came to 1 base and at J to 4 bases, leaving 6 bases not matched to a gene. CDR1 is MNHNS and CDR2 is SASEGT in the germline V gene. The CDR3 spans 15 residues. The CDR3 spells CASSEETGGIETQYF. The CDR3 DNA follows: TGTGCCAGCAGTGAAGAGACGGGAGGTATAGAGACCCAGTACTTC.